This note documents a single T cell receptor beta chain sequence. Antigen specificity is unknown. These data come from a study of PD-1 blockade in mismatch repair-deficient tumors. Study context: Patients had approximately 11 mismatch repair-deficient cancer types and were previously treated and progressing.

The CDR3 sequence is 14 residues long. Unmatched junction bases numbered 3, after V lost 3 bases and J lost 2 bases. Per germline, CDR1 SGHVS and CDR2 FNYEAQ. Findings of the study overall: Rapid post-treatment expansion, then contraction, generally preceding radiologic response, marked tumor-resident clones.

PCR or immunohistochemistry showed mismatch repair deficiency in every enrolled patient. A few pembrolizumab responders had their TCRs sequenced. Clones were read by immunoSEQ multiplex PCR, and TCRdb kept only the in-frame ones, dropping some. In the table there are 90,000 to 120,000 clones, approximately 80% of which are singletons. This TCR came from an adult with mismatch repair-deficient cancer. The input for sequencing was peripheral blood, taken around 8 months after starting pembrolizumab. The chain carries TRBV7-6 and TRBJ2-7; 8 bases align to TRBD1. The CDR3 DNA reads TGTGCCAGCAGCTTGGAGACAGGGGCCTACGAGCAGTACTTC. This codes for CASSLETGAYEQYF.